This T cell receptor beta chain was identified during a study of T-cell reconstitution after alpha-beta-depleted transplantation in children. The table lists this clonotype with many counts. TCRbeta library construction was performed incorporating unique molecular identifiers. MiXCR was run by TCRdb on the PCR reads, yielding one entry per CDR3 protein. This table has around 680,000 distinct CDR3 sequences, approximately 15% appearing once. Specimen: PBMCs from the stem cell graft donor, collected from the stem cell graft. This clonotype was obtained from a human donor who donated a stem cell graft to a child with acute myeloid leukemia.

CDR3 nucleotide sequence: TGTGCCAGCAGTTTGCAGTTAGCCAAAAACATTCAGTACTTC. Protein: CASSLQLAKNIQYF. This chain joins TRBV12-3 or TRBV12-4 and TRBJ2-4, with D uncertain. Trimming pared 3 bases from V and 0 bases from J, leaving 6 bases between. The CDR3 extends over 14 amino acids.